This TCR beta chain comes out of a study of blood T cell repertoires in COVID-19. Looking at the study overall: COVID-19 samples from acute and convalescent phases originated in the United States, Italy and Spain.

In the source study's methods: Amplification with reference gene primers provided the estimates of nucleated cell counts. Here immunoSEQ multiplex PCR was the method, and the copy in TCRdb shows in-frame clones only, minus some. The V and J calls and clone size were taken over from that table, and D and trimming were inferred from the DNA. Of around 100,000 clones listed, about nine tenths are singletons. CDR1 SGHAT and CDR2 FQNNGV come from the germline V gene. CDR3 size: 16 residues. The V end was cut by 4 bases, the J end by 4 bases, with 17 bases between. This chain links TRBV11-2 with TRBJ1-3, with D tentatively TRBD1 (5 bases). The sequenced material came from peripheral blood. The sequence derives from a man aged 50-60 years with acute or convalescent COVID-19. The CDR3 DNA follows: TGTGCCAGCAGCTCGCTTACACGGAGGGGAGGAAACACCATATATTTT. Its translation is CASSSLTRRGGNTIYF.